This section outlines one TCR beta chain sequence together with its context. This sample is part of a study of CD8 T cells in ankylosing spondylitis. TCRdb reprocessed the 5' RACE reads with MiXCR, giving one entry per CDR3 protein. Here the sample spans about 110,000 distinct CDR3 sequences, 24% being singletons. The CDR3 loop spans 15 amino acids. In germline, CDR1 is GTSNPN, CDR2 SVGIG (reference sequence). V lost 4 bases to trimming and J lost 0 bases, with 13 bases between them. Material for sequencing was synovial fluid, either unsorted or a sorted T cell fraction (not recorded which). The receptor's source is a male donor with ankylosing spondylitis. The rearrangement uses TRBV30 and TRBJ1-5; D gene uncertain. The CDR3 nucleotides are TGTGCCTGGACTCCAGGTGGCTTTAGCAATCAGCCCCAGCATTTT. This gives the protein CAWTPGGFSNQPQHF.